These 15 T cell receptor beta chains were sequenced from one sample in a study of cytomegalovirus exposure and HLA in healthy donors. 13 Jbeta primers and 60 Vbeta primers were used for the PCR. TCRdb keeps only in-frame clones here, not all; method: immunoSEQ multiplex PCR. The sample records about 100,000 clones, 75% to 85% being singletons. Input material: PBMCs. These receptors came from a woman aged 50 to 65 in good health and CMV-seropositive.

The chain couples TRBV4-2 to TRBJ1-3; D is unclear. The CDR3 covers 14 residues. Germline loops: CDR1 LGHNA, CDR2 YNFKEQ. With 5 bases removed from V and 0 bases from J, the gap between germline ends came to 8 bases. The CDR3 DNA is TGTGCCAGCAGCGAAGGAGGCTCTGGAAACACCATATATTTT. Translation: CASSEGGSGNTIYF.

This clone was detected only once. The V gene is TRBV5-1, the J gene TRBJ2-1; D is perhaps TRBD2 (6 bases). The CDR3 totals 15 residues. Germline CDR1 SGHRS, CDR2 YFSETQ. The V end lost 5 bases, the J end lost 7 bases, and 19 bases lay between the germline ends. The CDR3 protein is CASRGGAGRINEQFF. For the CDR3, the DNA is TGCGCCAGCAGGGGGGGAGCCGGGAGAATTAATGAGCAGTTCTTC.

The V gene is TRBV6-5, the J gene TRBJ1-2, with D hard to call. V was cut by 2 bases and J by 6 bases, with 16 bases left in between. The CDR3 has 15 amino acids. The germline V gene has CDR1 MNHEY and CDR2 SVGAGI. The CDR3 nucleotides are TGTGCCAGCAGTTACGTCGGAGGGCAAAAGGATGGCTACACCTTC. It encodes CASSYVGGQKDGYTF.

The rearrangement uses TRBV2 and TRBJ2-3, with D hard to call. Trimming removed 5 bases at V and 4 bases at J, with 7 bases between. This CDR3 region has 12 residues. The V gene's germline CDR1 is SNHLY and CDR2 FYNNEI. This CDR3 reads CASSPTSDTQYF. CDR3 coding DNA: TGTGCCAGCAGTCCAACTTCAGATACGCAGTATTTT.

This sequence joins TRBV16 and TRBJ2-3; 9 bases are shared with TRBD2. Germline V CDR1 and CDR2: KGHSY, FQNENV. J was trimmed by 3 bases and V by 1 base; bases with no gene match: 5. This CDR3 has 16 residues. This CDR3 reads CASSQFPSGVTDTQYF. The CDR3 region has the DNA TGTGCCAGCAGCCAATTCCCTAGCGGGGTTACAGATACGCAGTATTTT.

J is TRBJ1-5 and V is TRBV10-3; D remains ambiguous. There are 12 residues in the CDR3. The V end was cut by 3 bases, the J end by 4 bases, with 4 bases between. Germline V gene lookup returns CDR1 ENHRY and CDR2 SYGVKD. In DNA, the CDR3 is TGTGCCATCAGTGAATATAATCAGCCCCAGCATTTT. Translated, it gives CAISEYNQPQHF.

V gene TRBV5-1 combines with J gene TRBJ1-6; 7 bases agree with TRBD1. This CDR3 spans 15 amino acids. In germline, CDR1 is SGHRS, CDR2 YFSETQ. V gave up 0 bases and J gave up 4 bases; unmatched junction bases: 1. CDR3 bases: TGCGCCAGCAGCTTGGCCAGGGGGTATAATTCACCCCTCCACTTT. This translates into CASSLARGYNSPLHF.

The chain joins TRBV12-5 to TRBJ1-1; the D is unclear. The CDR3 covers 13 residues. Trimming took off 2 bases at V and 3 bases at J, with 7 bases between the two ends. Germline V CDR1 and CDR2: LGHNT, FRNRAP. The CDR3 bases are TGTGCTAGTGGTTTGATCCGCGACACTGAAGCTTTCTTT. It yields the protein CASGLIRDTEAFF. Drawing the rest from reference TRBV12-5 and TRBJ1-1, the complete variable domain is DARVTQTPRHKVTEMGQEVTMRCQPILGHNTVFWYRQTMMQGLELLAYFRNRAPLDDSGMPKDRFSAEMPDATLATLKIQPSEPRDSAVYFCASGLIRDTEAFFGQGTRLTVV.

This clone has more than one count but fewer than ten. The gene calls are TRBV7-8 and TRBJ2-1; D is uncertain. The CDR3 has 15 residues. The ends were cut back, 6 bases at V and 0 bases at J, with 12 bases in the middle. Germline CDR1 SGHVS, CDR2 FQNEAQ. As DNA, the CDR3 is TGTGCCAGCAGACCGCGCCGCCGCTCCTACAATGAGCAGTTCTTC. Its translation: CASRPRRRSYNEQFF.

The genes are TRBV2 and TRBJ2-3; D uncertain. The germline V gene encodes CDR1 SNHLY and CDR2 FYNNEI. The CDR3 covers 11 residues. Trimming removed 5 bases from V and 4 bases from J, with 4 bases in between. CDR3 sequence (DNA): TGTGCCAGCAGTCCAGCAGATACGCAGTATTTT. The encoded protein is CASSPADTQYF.

The V gene is TRBV11-2, the J gene TRBJ2-2, with D possibly TRBD2 on 5 matching bases. CDR1 SGHAT and CDR2 FQNNGV come from the germline V gene. The CDR3 loop spans 16 amino acids. The V and J ends lost 3 bases and 6 bases respectively, with 17 bases between them. CDR3: CASSLQAAGSAGELFF. As DNA, the CDR3 is TGTGCCAGCAGCTTGCAAGCGGCGGGCTCAGCCGGGGAGCTGTTTTTT.

The V and J genes are TRBV4-2 and TRBJ2-5; D possibly corresponds to TRBD2 (6 bases). The last part of the DNA fits TRBJ2-7 better; the J call may be wrong. The germline gives CDR1 LGHNA, CDR2 YNFKEQ. This CDR3 is built from 16 residues. CDR3 coding DNA: TGTGCCAGCAGCCAAGAATTAAGCGGGCCTACTTACGAGCAGTACTTC. Translated: CASSQELSGPTYEQYF.

The rearrangement links TRBV5-1 to TRBJ2-3, with a tentative D call TRBD2 (6 bases). Trimming pared 4 bases from V and 2 bases from J, leaving 14 bases between. Per the germline V gene, CDR1 is SGHRS and CDR2 is YFSETQ. CDR3 length: 15 amino acids. The CDR3 DNA sequence: TGCGCCAGCAGCCTTAGCGGACGCCACACAGATACGCAGTATTTT. Protein: CASSLSGRHTDTQYF.

The V call is TRBV5-1, the J call TRBJ2-1, with D uncertain. V shed 1 base and J shed 0 bases, with 8 bases lying between them. The CDR3 extends over 15 amino acids. From germline, CDR1 is SGHRS and CDR2 YFSETQ. DNA of the CDR3: TGCGCCAGCAGCTTGAGCGACCTCTCCTACAATGAGCAGTTCTTC. It encodes CASSLSDLSYNEQFF.

This clone appeared a few times. This chain connects TRBV6-6 to TRBJ1-4; TRBD1 might be the D (5 bases). Between the trimmed V and J ends, which lost 6 bases and 12 bases, there was a span of 17 bases. The CDR3 totals 13 residues. The germline V gene has CDR1 MNHNY and CDR2 SVGAGI (reference sequence). Written as DNA, the CDR3 is TGTGCCAGCAGCCCGACAGCCCAAAGGGAACTGTTTTTT. This encodes CASSPTAQRELFF.